A single sample is the source of the 6 T cell receptor beta chains below, sequenced in a study of shared T cell receptors in the human thymus. The data were produced by immunoSEQ multiplex PCR, yet TCRdb's version contains in-frame clones alone and is incomplete. The sample contains 700,000 or so clones, roughly 88% of which appear only once. These data also formed part of another study, on human thymus T cells.

Sequenced sample: thymocytes. The receptors were gathered from a girl under three years old with a congenital heart defect.

The sample holds one count of this clone. This sequence joins TRBV7-9 and TRBJ1-4; a weak D match, TRBD1 (5 bases). The CDR3 runs to 14 residues. Germline assignment: CDR1 SEHNR and CDR2 FQNEAQ (reference sequence). With 5 bases removed from V and 5 bases from J, the gap between germline ends came to 12 bases. The CDR3 protein is CASSSDRSNEKLFF. CDR3 coding DNA: TGTGCCAGCAGCAGTGACAGATCCAATGAAAAACTGTTTTTT.

The DNA of the CDR3 is TGTGCCTGGAGGGTGACGTCGAGGGTCACCGGGGAGCTGTTTTTT. This sequence encodes CAWRVTSRVTGELFF. V usage is TRBV30 and J usage is TRBJ2-2, with D perhaps matching TRBD2 (5 bases). In germline, CDR1 is GTSNPN, CDR2 SVGIG (reference sequence). The CDR3 has 15 amino acids. V was cut by 3 bases and J by 4 bases, with 15 bases left in between.

The rearrangement uses TRBV7-2 and TRBJ2-3, with D possibly being TRBD2 (5 bases). CDR1 is SGHTA, CDR2 FQGNSA, per germline. Trimming shortened V by 3 bases and J by 0 bases, and 7 bases separated the two germline ends. The CDR3 runs to 14 residues. CDR3 residues: CASSLRDSTDTQYF. In DNA, the CDR3 is TGTGCCAGCAGCTTGAGGGATAGCACAGATACGCAGTATTTT.

The chain joins TRBV6-5 to TRBJ1-4, with TRBD1 matching over 10 bases. The CDR3 has 13 amino acids. Per germline, CDR1 MNHEY and CDR2 SVGAGI. V gave up 5 bases and J gave up 7 bases; unmatched junction bases: 1. The CDR3 sequence is CASSGDRGEKLFF. For the CDR3, the DNA is TGTGCCAGCAGTGGGGACAGGGGTGAAAAACTGTTTTTT.

The rearrangement uses TRBV5-1 and TRBJ2-7; 10 bases map to TRBD2. CDR1 is SGHRS, CDR2 YFSETQ, per germline. The CDR3 is 15 amino acids. J lost 3 bases, V lost 0 bases, and 3 bases had no gene match. The CDR3 here is CASSLGTSGGYEQYF. The CDR3 nucleotides read TGCGCCAGCAGCTTGGGGACTAGCGGAGGCTACGAGCAGTACTTC.

The chain has TRBV11-1 and TRBJ2-7; 12 bases match TRBD2. The CDR3 covers 16 residues. Germline V gene sequence: CDR1 SGHAT, CDR2 FQDESV (reference sequence). V lost 4 bases to trimming and J lost 3 bases; unmatched junction nucleotides: 7. As DNA, the CDR3 is TGTGCCAGCAGCTCCCCGGGACTAGCGGGCTTCTACGAGCAGTACTTC. Amino acids: CASSSPGLAGFYEQYF.